This TCR beta chain was sequenced for a study of blood T cells in healthy people across ages. Broader study findings: The recorded TCR beta diversity per million T cells decreased in a roughly linear manner with age.

This clonotype was detected ten times or more. Its specificity is not known. Primed by a sample-barcoded 5' primer and a J-beta primer mix, a second PCR proceeded for roughly 6 to 12 cycles. Each CDR3 protein gets one entry after TCRdb re-called the 5' RACE reads with MiXCR. Of 500,000 to 700,000 distinct CDR3 sequences listed, approximately 30% are singletons. The CDR3 runs 17 residues. CDR1 and CDR2 from the germline V gene are SGHDT and YYEEEE. V dropped 2 bases and J dropped 1; count of bases not matched to a gene: 6. The receptor comes from a woman older than 75 in good health. The chain links TRBV5-6 to TRBJ2-1; the match to TRBD2 covers 10 bases. The sample consisted of blood. This CDR3 reads CASSFKRGGLSYNEQFF. DNA of the CDR3: TGTGCCAGCAGCTTCAAGCGGGGGGGCCTATCCTACAATGAGCAGTTCTTC.